The 22 T cell receptor beta chains below all came from one sample that was sequenced in a study of cytomegalovirus exposure and HLA in healthy donors. TCRdb's copy holds only in-frame clones and misses some; the assay was immunoSEQ multiplex PCR. The sample contains 150,000 to 200,000 clones, 86% of which appear only once. Material: PBMCs. The receptor source for this set is a woman in her late teens or twenties in good health and CMV-seronegative.

This chain joins TRBV11-3 and TRBJ2-3, with a possible D match to TRBD2 (6 bases). Germline V lookup: CDR1 SGHNT, CDR2 YENEEA. V gave up 2 bases and J gave up 4 bases, with 10 bases separating them. This CDR3 is 14 amino acids long. The CDR3 nucleotides are TGTGCCAGCAGCTTACGGAGGGACCCAGATACGCAGTATTTT. Its translation is CASSLRRDPDTQYF.

The rearrangement links TRBV27 to TRBJ1-2, with 7 positions matching TRBD1. CDR3 length: 15 residues. Germline-derived CDR1 and CDR2 are MNHEY and SMNVEV (reference sequence). The V and J ends lost 6 bases and 2 bases, in that order; junction bases with no gene match: 9. This CDR3 reads CASSPTTGSNYGYTF. The CDR3 DNA reads as TGTGCCAGCAGCCCCACGACAGGGTCAAACTATGGCTACACCTTC.

The sample holds one count of this clone. The chain uses TRBV4-2 and TRBJ2-7, with 8 bases that match TRBD2. From germline, CDR1 is LGHNA and CDR2 YNFKEQ. V dropped 0 bases and J dropped 1; count of bases not matched to a gene: 11. The length of the CDR3 is 18 residues. In nucleotides, the CDR3 is TGTGCCAGCAGCCAAGATAAGTCGTCACTAGCGGCTTCCTACGAGCAGTACTTC. It encodes CASSQDKSSLAASYEQYF.

The V call is TRBV5-1, the J call TRBJ2-7; 9 bases are a match to TRBD1. The germline V gene has CDR1 SGHRS and CDR2 YFSETQ. The CDR3 sequence is 15 residues long. Trimming at V came to 4 bases and at J to 3 bases, leaving 8 bases not matched to a gene. This chain's CDR3 is CASSPPGQGIYEQYF. In nucleotides, the CDR3 is TGCGCCAGCAGCCCTCCGGGACAGGGAATCTACGAGCAGTACTTC.

The chain employs TRBV2 and TRBJ2-1; tentative D call: TRBD1 (6 bases). The CDR3 runs 15 residues. Trimming shortened V by 3 bases and J by 2 bases, and 11 bases separated the two germline ends. Germline V gene sequence: CDR1 SNHLY, CDR2 FYNNEI. This chain's CDR3 is CASSDVQGTYNEQFF. The CDR3 coding sequence is TGTGCCAGCAGTGACGTGCAGGGGACCTACAATGAGCAGTTCTTC.

This clone was seen only a few times. V is TRBV18 and J is TRBJ1-2, with D uncertain. The CDR3 totals 15 residues. Trimming cost V 6 bases and J 8 bases, with 22 bases left between them. CDR1 and CDR2 from the germline V gene are KGHSH and LQKENI. The CDR3 sequence: CASSLDGLPGEGYTF. The CDR3 nucleotides read TGTGCCAGCTCCTTGGACGGGCTCCCCGGGGAAGGCTACACCTTC.

This clone was seen only once. The J gene is TRBJ2-4, the V gene TRBV27, with a weak D call TRBD2 (6 bases). Germline V gene data show CDR1 as MNHEY and CDR2 as SMNVEV (reference sequence). V lost 2 bases to trimming and J lost 5 bases, with 10 bases between them. This CDR3 comprises 14 residues. CDR3: CASSLLGEENIQYF. The CDR3 DNA reads as TGTGCCAGCAGTTTACTGGGGGAGGAAAACATTCAGTACTTC.

The V call is TRBV11-2, the J call TRBJ1-1; maybe TRBD1 (6 bases). The length of the CDR3 is 14 residues. V lost 5 bases and J lost 1, with 11 bases in between. The germline V gene encodes CDR1 SGHAT and CDR2 FQNNGV. CDR3 amino acids: CASSLRGGNTEAFF. The CDR3 nucleotides read TGTGCCAGCAGCCTGAGGGGGGGGAACACTGAAGCTTTCTTT.

This clone was counted once. The CDR3 loop is CASSLVVGGPAGELFF. In DNA form, the CDR3 reads TGTGCCAGCAGCTTAGTAGTGGGAGGACCCGCCGGGGAGCTGTTTTTT. The chain joins TRBV7-3 to TRBJ2-2; tentative D call: TRBD2 (6 bases). The CDR3 covers 16 residues. The germline V gene encodes CDR1 SGHTA and CDR2 FQGTGA. Trimming shortened V by 2 bases and J by 6 bases, and 16 bases separated the two germline ends.

CDR3 coding DNA: TGTGCCAGCAGCTTAGTCGGGGGGCTGAGCTCTGGAAACACCATATATTTT. The encoded protein is CASSLVGGLSSGNTIYF. This chain connects TRBV7-9 to TRBJ1-3, with D possibly matching TRBD1 (6 bases). Per germline, CDR1 SEHNR and CDR2 FQNEAQ (reference sequence). CDR3 length equals 17 residues. Trimming removed 1 base at V and 0 bases at J, with 13 bases between.

In this sample, this clone turned up a few times. This rearrangement joins TRBV27 to TRBJ1-2, with a tentative D call TRBD1 (6 bases). The V gene lost 6 bases and the J gene lost 3 bases, with 11 bases spanning the gap. The CDR3 has 13 amino acids. Germline V gives CDR1 MNHEY, CDR2 SMNVEV (reference sequence). CDR3 residues: CASRPQGHYGYTF. CDR3 in DNA: TGTGCCAGCAGGCCACAGGGCCACTATGGCTACACCTTC.

The V gene is TRBV5-1, the J gene TRBJ1-1, with no clear D. V was trimmed by 7 bases and J by 5 bases, leaving 15 bases between them. The CDR3 has 13 residues. The germline V gene has CDR1 SGHRS and CDR2 YFSETQ. The CDR3 sequence: CASQFPGVTEAFF. The DNA for the CDR3 is TGCGCCAGCCAGTTTCCAGGCGTGACTGAAGCTTTCTTT. The whole variable domain, filled in from reference TRBV5-1 and TRBJ1-1, reads KAGVTQTPRYLIKTRGQQVTLSCSPISGHRSVSWYQQTPGQGLQFLFEYFSETQRNKGNFPGRFSGRQFSNSRSEMNVSTLELGDSALYLCASQFPGVTEAFFGQGTRLTVV.

This chain links TRBV4-1 with TRBJ2-5; TRBD2 matches 9 bases. Germline CDR1 MGHRA, CDR2 YSYEKL. The ends lost 3 bases at V and 0 bases at J; junction bases unmatched: 2. CDR3 length: 15 amino acids. The DNA of the CDR3 is TGCGCCAGCAGCCAGGTAGCGGGGGACCAAGAGACCCAGTACTTC. Amino acids: CASSQVAGDQETQYF.

The CDR3 protein is CASSDTGPRGGGYTF. For the CDR3, the DNA is TGTGCCAGCAGCGACACAGGGCCTCGGGGCGGAGGCTACACCTTC. This chain links TRBV7-8 with TRBJ1-2, with D perhaps matching TRBD1 (6 bases). The germline gives CDR1 SGHVS, CDR2 FQNEAQ. CDR3 length: 15 amino acids. V lost 5 bases, J lost 8 bases, and 21 bases lay in between. Based on the CDR3 plus reference TRBV7-8 and TRBJ1-2, the full variable domain is GAGVSQSPRYKVAKRGQDVALRCDPISGHVSLFWYQQALGQGPEFLTYFQNEAQLDKSGLPSDRFFAERPEGSVSTLKIQRTQQEDSAVYLCASSDTGPRGGGYTFGSGTRLTVV.

The chain employs TRBV30 and TRBJ2-3, with TRBD2 matching 9 bases. Germline V CDR1 and CDR2: GTSNPN, SVGIG (reference sequence). The CDR3 contains 15 residues. The ends lost 8 bases at V and 2 bases at J; junction bases unmatched: 11. CDR3 coding DNA: TGTGCCCGAACTTTGAGCGGGGGGCACACAGATACGCAGTATTTT. As protein: CARTLSGGHTDTQYF. Supplemented by reference TRBV30 and TRBJ2-3, the full variable domain reads SQTIHQWPATLVQPVGSPLSLECTVEGTSNPNLYWYRQAAGRGLQLLFYSVGIGQISSEVPQNLSASRPQDRQFILSSKKLLLSDSGFYLCARTLSGGHTDTQYFGPGTRLTVL.

CDR3 in DNA: TGTGCCAGCAGGCTGCGGGGCGGAGAGACCCAGTACTTC. As protein: CASRLRGGETQYF. This chain joins TRBV11-2 and TRBJ2-5, with D maybe TRBD2 (6 bases). The CDR3 length is 13 residues. V dropped 6 bases and J dropped 4 bases, with 12 bases sitting between them. Per the germline V gene, CDR1 is SGHAT and CDR2 is FQNNGV.

This sequence joins TRBV20-1 and TRBJ2-7, with D perhaps TRBD1 (6 bases). CDR3 length: 11 amino acids. V dropped 5 bases and J dropped 3 bases, with 8 bases sitting between them. Germline V CDR1 and CDR2: DFQATT, SNEGSKA (reference sequence). The CDR3: CSARDNYEQYF. The CDR3 region has the DNA TGCAGTGCTCGGGACAACTACGAGCAGTACTTC.

The rearrangement uses TRBV4-2 and TRBJ1-2; 9 positions agree with TRBD1. The CDR3 length is 15 residues. Trimming took 7 bases from V and 0 from J; bases not matched to a gene: 6. Germline CDR1 and CDR2: LGHNA and YNFKEQ. The CDR3 DNA is TGTGCCAGCACCCGGACAGGGGAAGCTAACTATGGCTACACCTTC. Protein product: CASTRTGEANYGYTF.

The J gene is TRBJ1-1, the V gene TRBV18, with 11 bases matching TRBD1. V trimming: 7 bases; J trimming: 5 bases; junction bases outside the gene matches: 6. The length of the CDR3 is 14 residues. The germline gives CDR1 KGHSH, CDR2 LQKENI. Written as DNA, the CDR3 is TGTGCCAGCTGTCTGGACAGGGGGCAAACTGAAGCTTTCTTT. It is translated as CASCLDRGQTEAFF.

In this sample, this clone turned up a few times. The chain joins TRBV2 to TRBJ1-5, with no clear D. The CDR3 has 15 amino acids. Germline CDR1 SNHLY, CDR2 FYNNEI. V gave up 0 bases and J gave up 7 bases, with 13 bases separating them. DNA for the CDR3: TGTGCCAGCAGTGAAGCTGAGGCAGGAGGGCAGCCCCAGCATTTT. Translated, it gives CASSEAEAGGQPQHF.

This clone has only one observation. The chain carries TRBV13 and TRBJ1-1; weak D call: TRBD1 (6 bases). The CDR3 length is 15 residues. Per germline, CDR1 PRHDT and CDR2 FYEKMQ (reference sequence). V lost 5 bases and J 1 base, leaving 14 bases between the germline ends. The CDR3 DNA reads TGTGCCAGCAGCACCAGGGGAATTTGGAACACTGAAGCTTTCTTT. Its translation: CASSTRGIWNTEAFF.

The rearrangement joins TRBV6-5 to TRBJ1-1, with 8 bases fitting TRBD1. After removal of 5 bases from V and 6 bases from J, the junction contained 11 bases not matched to a gene. Germline V gene lookup returns CDR1 MNHEY and CDR2 SVGAGI. The CDR3 contains 15 residues. CDR3 protein: CASSPDRTGRAEAFF. In DNA, the CDR3 is TGTGCCAGCAGTCCCGACCGGACAGGGCGGGCTGAAGCTTTCTTT.